The clone carrying this TCR beta chain was picked up many times. The target antigen is unknown. The CDR3 has 14 amino acids. Germline CDR1 and CDR2: DFQATT and SNEGSKA (reference sequence). V was cut by 6 bases and J by 4 bases, with 16 bases left in between. These data come from a study of CD8 T cells in ankylosing spondylitis. Study observations and caveats: A TCR beta motif of fewer than ten highly homologous variants seemed to mark ankylosing spondylitis blood. Disease-linked clones were CD8+ and relatively rare in peripheral blood.

Construction of TCR beta libraries was performed using quantitative 5'-RACE with molecular barcodes. TCRdb re-derived calls from the 5' RACE reads in MiXCR, one entry per CDR3 protein. This sample has 250,000 to 400,000 distinct CDR3 sequences, with under 14% found just once. This clonotype was obtained from a female donor with ankylosing spondylitis or in good health (not recorded which). The chain employs TRBV20-1 and TRBJ1-3; D possibly corresponds to TRBD1 (6 bases). The sample taken for sequencing was blood, either unsorted or a sorted T cell fraction (not recorded which). CDR3 amino acids: CSAGDISPGNTIYF. DNA for the CDR3: TGCAGTGCCGGGGACATTAGCCCGGGAAACACCATATATTTT.